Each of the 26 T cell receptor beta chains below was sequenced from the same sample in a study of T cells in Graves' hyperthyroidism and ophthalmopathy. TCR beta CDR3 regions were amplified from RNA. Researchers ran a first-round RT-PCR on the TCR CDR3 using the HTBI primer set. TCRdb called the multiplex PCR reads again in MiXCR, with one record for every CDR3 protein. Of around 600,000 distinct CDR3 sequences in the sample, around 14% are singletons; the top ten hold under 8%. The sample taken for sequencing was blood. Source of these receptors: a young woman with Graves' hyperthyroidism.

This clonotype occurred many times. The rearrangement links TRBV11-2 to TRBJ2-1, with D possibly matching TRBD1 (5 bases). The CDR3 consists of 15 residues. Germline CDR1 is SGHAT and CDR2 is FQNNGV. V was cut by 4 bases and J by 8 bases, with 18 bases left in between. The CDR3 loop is CASSSIQGPWDEQFF. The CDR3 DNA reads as TGTGCCAGCAGCTCCATTCAGGGTCCATGGGATGAGCAGTTCTTC. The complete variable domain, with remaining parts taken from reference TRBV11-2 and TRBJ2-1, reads EAGVAQSPRYKIIEKRQSVAFWCNPISGHATLYWYQQILGQGPKLLIQFQNNGVVDDSQLPKDRFSAERLKGVDSTLKIQPAKLEDSAVYLCASSSIQGPWDEQFFGPGTRLTVL.

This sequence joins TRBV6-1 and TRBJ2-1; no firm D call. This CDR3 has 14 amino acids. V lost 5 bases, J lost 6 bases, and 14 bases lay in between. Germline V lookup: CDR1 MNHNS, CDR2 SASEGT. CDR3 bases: TGTGCCAGCAGTTTGGGATACGTCTGCAATGAGCAGTTCTTC. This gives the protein CASSLGYVCNEQFF.

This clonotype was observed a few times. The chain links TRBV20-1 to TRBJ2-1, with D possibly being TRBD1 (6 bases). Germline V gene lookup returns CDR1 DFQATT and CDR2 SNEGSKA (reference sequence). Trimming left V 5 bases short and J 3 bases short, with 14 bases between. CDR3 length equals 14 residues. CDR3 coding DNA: TGCAGTGCTGGGGTGGCAGGGGACTACAATGAGCAGTTCTTC. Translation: CSAGVAGDYNEQFF.

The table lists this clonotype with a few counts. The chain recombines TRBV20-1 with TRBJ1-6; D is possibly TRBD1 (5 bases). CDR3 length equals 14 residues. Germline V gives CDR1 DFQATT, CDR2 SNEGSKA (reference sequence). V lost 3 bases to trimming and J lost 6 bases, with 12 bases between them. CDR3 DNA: TGCAGTGCTAGGTTGCAAGGGGTTAATTCACCCCTCCACTTT. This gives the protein CSARLQGVNSPLHF.

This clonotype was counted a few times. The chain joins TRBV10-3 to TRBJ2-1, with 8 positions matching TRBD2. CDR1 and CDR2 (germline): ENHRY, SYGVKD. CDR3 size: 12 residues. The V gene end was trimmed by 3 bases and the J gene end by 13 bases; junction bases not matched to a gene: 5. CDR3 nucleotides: TGTGCCATCAGTGAAGCGGGAGAAGGACAGTTCTTC. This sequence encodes CAISEAGEGQFF.

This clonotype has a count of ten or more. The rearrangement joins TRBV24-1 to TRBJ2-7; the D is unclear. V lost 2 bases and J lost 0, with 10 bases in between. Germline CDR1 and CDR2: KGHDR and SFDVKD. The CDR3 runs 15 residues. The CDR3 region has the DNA TGTGCCACCAGTGATTCCGGGTTCCGCTCCTACGAGCAGTACTTC. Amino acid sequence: CATSDSGFRSYEQYF.

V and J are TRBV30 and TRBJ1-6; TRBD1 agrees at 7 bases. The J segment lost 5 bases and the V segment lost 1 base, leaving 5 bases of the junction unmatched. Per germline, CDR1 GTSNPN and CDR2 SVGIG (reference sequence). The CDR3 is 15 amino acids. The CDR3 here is CAWSEGQINNSPLHF. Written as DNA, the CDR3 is TGTGCCTGGAGTGAGGGACAGATCAATAATTCACCCCTCCACTTT.

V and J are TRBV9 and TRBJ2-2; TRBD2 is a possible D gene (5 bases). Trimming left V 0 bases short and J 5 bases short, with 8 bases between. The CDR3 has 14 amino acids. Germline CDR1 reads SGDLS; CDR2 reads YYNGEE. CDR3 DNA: TGTGCCAGCAGCGTAGGTGCGGGTACCGGGGAGCTGTTTTTT. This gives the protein CASSVGAGTGELFF.

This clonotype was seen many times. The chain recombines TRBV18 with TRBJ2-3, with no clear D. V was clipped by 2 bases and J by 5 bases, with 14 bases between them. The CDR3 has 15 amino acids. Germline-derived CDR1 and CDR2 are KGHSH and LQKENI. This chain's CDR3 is CASSPEQPLEDTQYF. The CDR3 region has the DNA TGTGCCAGCTCACCAGAACAGCCCTTGGAAGATACGCAGTATTTT.

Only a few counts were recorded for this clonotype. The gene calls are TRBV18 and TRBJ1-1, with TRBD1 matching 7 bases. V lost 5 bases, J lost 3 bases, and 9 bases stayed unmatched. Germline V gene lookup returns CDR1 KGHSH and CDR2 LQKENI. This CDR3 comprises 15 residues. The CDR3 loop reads CASSRYRGFDTEAFF. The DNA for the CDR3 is TGTGCCAGCTCAAGATACAGGGGATTTGACACTGAAGCTTTCTTT.

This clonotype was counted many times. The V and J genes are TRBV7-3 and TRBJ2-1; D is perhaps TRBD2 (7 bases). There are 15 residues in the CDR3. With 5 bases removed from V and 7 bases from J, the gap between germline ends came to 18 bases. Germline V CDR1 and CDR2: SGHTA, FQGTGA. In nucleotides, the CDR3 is TGTGCCAGCAGCAAGGGGGGGGCGCTTCGGAATGAGCAGTTCTTC. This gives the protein CASSKGGALRNEQFF.

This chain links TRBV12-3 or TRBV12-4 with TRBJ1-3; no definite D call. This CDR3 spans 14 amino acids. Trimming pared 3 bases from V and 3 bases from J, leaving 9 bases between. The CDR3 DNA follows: TGTGCCAGCAGTTTTTCGGGCGGTGGAAACACCATATATTTT. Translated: CASSFSGGGNTIYF.

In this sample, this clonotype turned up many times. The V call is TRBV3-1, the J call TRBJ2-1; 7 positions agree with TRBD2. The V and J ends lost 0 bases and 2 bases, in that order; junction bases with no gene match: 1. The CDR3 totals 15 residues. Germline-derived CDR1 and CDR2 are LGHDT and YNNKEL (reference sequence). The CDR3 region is CASSQEGTTYNEQFF. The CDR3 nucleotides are TGTGCCAGCAGCCAAGAAGGGACTACCTACAATGAGCAGTTCTTC.

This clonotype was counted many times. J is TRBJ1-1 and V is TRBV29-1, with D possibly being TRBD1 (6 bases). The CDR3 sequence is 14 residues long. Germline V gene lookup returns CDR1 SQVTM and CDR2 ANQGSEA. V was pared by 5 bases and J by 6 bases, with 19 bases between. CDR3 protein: CSVHEQGKGAEAFF. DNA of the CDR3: TGCAGCGTTCACGAACAGGGAAAGGGCGCTGAAGCTTTCTTT. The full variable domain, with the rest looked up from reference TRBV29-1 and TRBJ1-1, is SAVISQKPSRDICQRGTSLTIQCQVDSQVTMMFWYRQQPGQSLTLIATANQGSEATYESGFVIDKFPISRPNLTFSTLTVSNMSPEDSSIYLCSVHEQGKGAEAFFGQGTRLTVV.

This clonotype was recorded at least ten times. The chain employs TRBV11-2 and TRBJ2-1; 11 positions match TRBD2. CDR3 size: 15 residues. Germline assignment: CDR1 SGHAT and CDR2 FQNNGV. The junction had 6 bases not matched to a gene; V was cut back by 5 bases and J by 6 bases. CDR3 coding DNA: TGTGCCAGCAGCATAACTAGCGGGAGACTCAATGAGCAGTTCTTC. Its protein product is CASSITSGRLNEQFF.

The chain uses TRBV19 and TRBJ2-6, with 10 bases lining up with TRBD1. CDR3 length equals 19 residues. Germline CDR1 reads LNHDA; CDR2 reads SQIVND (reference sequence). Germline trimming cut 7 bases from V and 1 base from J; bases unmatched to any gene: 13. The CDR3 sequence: CASTAQPGQGSSGANVLTF. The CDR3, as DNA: TGTGCCAGTACCGCCCAACCGGGACAGGGGTCTTCTGGGGCCAACGTCCTGACTTTC.

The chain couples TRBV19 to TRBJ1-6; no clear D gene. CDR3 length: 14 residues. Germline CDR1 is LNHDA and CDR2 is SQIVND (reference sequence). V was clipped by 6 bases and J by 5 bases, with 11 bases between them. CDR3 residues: CASSPGVNNSPLHF. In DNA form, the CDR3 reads TGTGCCAGTAGCCCGGGAGTGAATAATTCACCCCTCCACTTT.

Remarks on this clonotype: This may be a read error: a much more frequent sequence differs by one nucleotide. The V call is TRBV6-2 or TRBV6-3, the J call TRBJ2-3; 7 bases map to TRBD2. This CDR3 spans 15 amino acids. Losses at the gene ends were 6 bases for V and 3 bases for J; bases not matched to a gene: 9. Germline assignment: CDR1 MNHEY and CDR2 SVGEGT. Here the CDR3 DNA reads TGTGCCAGCAGGGCGCGGGGGAGCCGTACAGATACGCAGTATTTT. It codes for CASRARGSRTDTQYF.

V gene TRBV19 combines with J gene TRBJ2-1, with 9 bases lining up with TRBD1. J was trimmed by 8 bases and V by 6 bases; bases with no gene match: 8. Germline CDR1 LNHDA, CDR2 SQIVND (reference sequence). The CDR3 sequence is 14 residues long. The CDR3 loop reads CASRADRGYDEQFF. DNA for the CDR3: TGTGCCAGTAGGGCGGACAGGGGTTATGATGAGCAGTTCTTC.

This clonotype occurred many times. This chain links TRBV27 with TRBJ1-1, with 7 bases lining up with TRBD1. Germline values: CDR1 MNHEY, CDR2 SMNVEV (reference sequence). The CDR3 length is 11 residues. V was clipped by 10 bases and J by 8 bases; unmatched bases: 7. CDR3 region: CATRGGKEAFF. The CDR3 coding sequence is TGTGCCACCAGAGGGGGCAAAGAAGCTTTCTTT.

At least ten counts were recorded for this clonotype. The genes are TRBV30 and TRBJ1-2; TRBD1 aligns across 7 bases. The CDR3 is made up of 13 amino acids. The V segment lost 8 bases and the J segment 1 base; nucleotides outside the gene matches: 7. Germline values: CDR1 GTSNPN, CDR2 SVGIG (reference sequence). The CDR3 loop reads CAISQGRNYGYTF. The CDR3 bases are TGTGCCATATCACAGGGGCGTAACTATGGCTACACCTTC. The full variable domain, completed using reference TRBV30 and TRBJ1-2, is SQTIHQWPATLVQPVGSPLSLECTVEGTSNPNLYWYRQAAGRGLQLLFYSVGIGQISSEVPQNLSASRPQDRQFILSSKKLLLSDSGFYLCAISQGRNYGYTFGSGTRLTVV.

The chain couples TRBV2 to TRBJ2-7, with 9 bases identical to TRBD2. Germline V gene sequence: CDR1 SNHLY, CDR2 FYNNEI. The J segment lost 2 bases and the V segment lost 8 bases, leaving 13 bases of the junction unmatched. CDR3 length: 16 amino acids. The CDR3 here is CASSGLREGLTYEQYF. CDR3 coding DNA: TGTGCCAGCTCGGGGTTGCGGGAGGGCCTGACCTACGAGCAGTACTTC. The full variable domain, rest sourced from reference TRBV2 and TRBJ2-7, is EPEVTQTPSHQVTQMGQEVILRCVPISNHLYFYWYRQILGQKVEFLVSFYNNEISEKSEIFDDQFSVERPDGSNFTLKIRSTKLEDSAMYFCASSGLREGLTYEQYFGPGTRLTVT.

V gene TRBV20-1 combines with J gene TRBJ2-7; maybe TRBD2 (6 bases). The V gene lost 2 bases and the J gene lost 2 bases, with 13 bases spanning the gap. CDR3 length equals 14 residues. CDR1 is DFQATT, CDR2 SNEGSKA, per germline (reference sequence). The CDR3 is CSARNRDWTYEQYF. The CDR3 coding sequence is TGCAGTGCTAGAAACCGGGACTGGACCTACGAGCAGTACTTC.

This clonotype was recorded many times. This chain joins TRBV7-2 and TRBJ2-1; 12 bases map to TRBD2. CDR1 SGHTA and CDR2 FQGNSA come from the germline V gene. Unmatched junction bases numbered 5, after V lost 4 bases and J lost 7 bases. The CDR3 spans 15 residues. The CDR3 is CASSSRTSGINEQFF. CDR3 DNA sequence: TGTGCCAGCAGCTCACGGACTAGCGGGATAAATGAGCAGTTCTTC.

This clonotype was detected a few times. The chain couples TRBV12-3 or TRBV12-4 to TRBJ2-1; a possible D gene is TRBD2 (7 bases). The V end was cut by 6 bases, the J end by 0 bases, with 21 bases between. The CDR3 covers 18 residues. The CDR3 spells CASRRGGGAIPSYNEQFF. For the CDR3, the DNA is TGTGCCAGCAGAAGGGGGGGGGGGGCCATCCCCTCCTACAATGAGCAGTTCTTC.

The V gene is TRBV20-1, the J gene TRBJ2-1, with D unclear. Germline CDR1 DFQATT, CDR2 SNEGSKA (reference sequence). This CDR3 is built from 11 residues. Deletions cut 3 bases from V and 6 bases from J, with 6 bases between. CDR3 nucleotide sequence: TGCAGTGCTAGTTTCATCAATGAGCAGTTCTTC. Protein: CSASFINEQFF.